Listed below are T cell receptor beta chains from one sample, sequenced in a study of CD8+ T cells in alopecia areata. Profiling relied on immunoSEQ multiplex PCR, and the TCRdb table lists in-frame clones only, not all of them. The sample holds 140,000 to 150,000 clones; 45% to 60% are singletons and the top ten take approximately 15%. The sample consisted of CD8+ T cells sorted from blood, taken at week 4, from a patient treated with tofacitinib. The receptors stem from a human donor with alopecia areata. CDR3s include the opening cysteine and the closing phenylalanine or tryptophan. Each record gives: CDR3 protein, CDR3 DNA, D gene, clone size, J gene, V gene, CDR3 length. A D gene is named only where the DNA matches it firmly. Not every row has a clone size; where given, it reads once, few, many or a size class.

CDR3: CASSQGDDKWAQYF; DNA: TGTGCCAGCAGCCAGGGGGATGACAAGTGGGCCCAGTACTTC; D: TRBD1; size: few; J: TRBJ2-5; V: TRBV7-4; length: 14
CDR3: CSVEGSARGTNEQFF; DNA: TGCAGCGTTGAAGGATCCGCGCGAGGAACAAATGAGCAGTTCTTC; D: .; size: .; J: TRBJ2-1; V: TRBV29-1; length: 15
CDR3: CASSLSGPYEQYF; DNA: TGTGCCAGCAGTTTATCAGGACCCTACGAGCAGTACTTC; D: .; size: once; J: TRBJ2-7; V: TRBV27; length: 13
CDR3: CASSVAGTGFYEQYF; DNA: TGTGCCAGCAGCGTAGCCGGGACAGGATTCTACGAGCAGTACTTC; D: TRBD1; size: few; J: TRBJ2-7; V: TRBV13; length: 15
CDR3: CASSLEGLEAFF; DNA: TGTGCCAGCAGCTTAGAAGGGCTTGAAGCTTTCTTT; D: .; size: .; J: TRBJ1-1; V: TRBV7-9; length: 12
CDR3: CASSLVTTEAFF; DNA: TGTGCCAGCAGCTTGGTGACCACTGAAGCTTTCTTT; D: .; size: .; J: TRBJ1-1; V: TRBV5-6; length: 12
CDR3: CASSSGQGDSGNTIYF; DNA: TGTGCCAGCAGTTCGGGACAGGGCGACTCTGGAAACACCATATATTTT; D: TRBD1; size: .; J: TRBJ1-3; V: TRBV6-5; length: 16
CDR3: CSVEDPGGISYEQYF; DNA: TGCAGCGTTGAAGATCCGGGGGGAATTTCCTACGAGCAGTACTTC; D: TRBD2; size: .; J: TRBJ2-7; V: TRBV29-1; length: 15
CDR3: CASSDGILDF; DNA: TGTGCCAGCAGTGACGGGATCCTCGACTTC; D: .; size: .; J: TRBJ2-7; V: TRBV7-9; length: 10
CDR3: CATRGQGITGELFF; DNA: TGTGCCACACGGGGACAGGGTATCACCGGGGAGCTGTTTTTT; D: TRBD1; size: .; J: TRBJ2-2; V: TRBV6-5; length: 14
CDR3: CASSLRTPEAFF; DNA: TGTGCCAGCAGCCTGAGGACCCCTGAAGCTTTCTTT; D: .; size: .; J: TRBJ1-1; V: TRBV7-8; length: 12
CDR3: CASRAGQNYGYTF; DNA: TGTGCCAGCAGAGCCGGACAGAACTATGGCTACACCTTC; D: .; size: .; J: TRBJ1-2; V: TRBV9; length: 13
CDR3: CASSLVTGGETQYF; DNA: TGTGCCAGCAGCTTGGTAACGGGAGGGGAGACCCAGTACTTC; D: TRBD2; size: .; J: TRBJ2-5; V: TRBV5-6; length: 14
CDR3: CASSEGQSYGYTF; DNA: TGTGCCAGCAGCGAGGGACAGTCATATGGCTACACCTTC; D: TRBD1; size: few; J: TRBJ1-2; V: TRBV5-6; length: 13
CDR3: CASSHSFGLGMRDPEAFF; DNA: TGCGCCAGCAGCCACTCCTTCGGACTCGGGATGCGGGACCCTGAAGCTTTCTTT; D: .; size: once; J: TRBJ1-1; V: TRBV4-3; length: 18
CDR3: CASSQGLDSPLHF; DNA: TGCGCCAGCAGCCAAGGCTTGGATTCACCCCTCCACTTT; D: .; size: .; J: TRBJ1-6; V: TRBV4-1; length: 13
CDR3: CASSEVKGGPDTQYF; DNA: TGCGCCAGCAGTGAGGTGAAGGGAGGCCCAGATACGCAGTATTTT; D: .; size: .; J: TRBJ2-3; V: TRBV10-2; length: 15
CDR3: CAISESGGARPETQYF; DNA: TGTGCCATCAGTGAGTCCGGCGGGGCAAGGCCAGAGACCCAGTACTTC; D: .; size: few; J: TRBJ2-5; V: TRBV10-3; length: 16
CDR3: CAWSEEAGETQYF; DNA: TGTGCCTGGAGTGAGGAAGCGGGGGAGACCCAGTACTTC; D: TRBD2; size: .; J: TRBJ2-5; V: TRBV30; length: 13
CDR3: CASSYPSGELFF; DNA: TGCGCCAGCAGCTACCCGTCCGGGGAGCTGTTTTTT; D: .; size: .; J: TRBJ2-2; V: TRBV5-1; length: 12
CDR3: CASMMQEGYGYTF; DNA: TGTGCCAGCATGATGCAGGAGGGCTATGGCTACACCTTC; D: .; size: .; J: TRBJ1-2; V: TRBV27; length: 13
CDR3: CASSPLARTDTQYF; DNA: TGTGCCAGCAGCCCCCTAGCTCGGACAGATACGCAGTATTTT; D: .; size: once; J: TRBJ2-3; V: TRBV7-2; length: 14
CDR3: CASSVGGTNTDTQYF; DNA: TGTGCCAGCAGCGTAGGCGGGACAAACACAGATACGCAGTATTTT; D: .; size: .; J: TRBJ2-3; V: TRBV9; length: 15